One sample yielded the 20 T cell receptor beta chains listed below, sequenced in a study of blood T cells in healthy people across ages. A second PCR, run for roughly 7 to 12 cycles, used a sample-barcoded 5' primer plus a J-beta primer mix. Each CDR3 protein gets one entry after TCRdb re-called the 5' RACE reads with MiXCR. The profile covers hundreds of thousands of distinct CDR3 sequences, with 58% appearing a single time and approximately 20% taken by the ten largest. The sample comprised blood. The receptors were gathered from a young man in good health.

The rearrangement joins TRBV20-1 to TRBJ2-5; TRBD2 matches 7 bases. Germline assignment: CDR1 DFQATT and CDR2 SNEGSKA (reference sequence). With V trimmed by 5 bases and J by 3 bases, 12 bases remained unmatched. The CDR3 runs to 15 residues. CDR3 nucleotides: TGCAGTGCTTCCCTCGTTGGGGCGGGAGAAGAGACCCAGTACTTC. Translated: CSASLVGAGEETQYF.

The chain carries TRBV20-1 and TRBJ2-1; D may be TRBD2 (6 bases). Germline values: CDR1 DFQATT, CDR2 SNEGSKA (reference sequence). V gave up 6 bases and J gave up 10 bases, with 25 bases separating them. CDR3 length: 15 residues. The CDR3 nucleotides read TGCAGTGCCCAATTTGGCGGGCCCACCCGGGGGGAGCAGTTCTTC. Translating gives CSAQFGGPTRGEQFF.

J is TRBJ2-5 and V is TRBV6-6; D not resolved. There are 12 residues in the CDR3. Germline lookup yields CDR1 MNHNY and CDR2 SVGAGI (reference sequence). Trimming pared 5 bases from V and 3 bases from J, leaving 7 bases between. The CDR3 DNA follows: TGTGCCAGCAGTCCATTAAAAGAGACCCAGTACTTC. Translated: CASSPLKETQYF.

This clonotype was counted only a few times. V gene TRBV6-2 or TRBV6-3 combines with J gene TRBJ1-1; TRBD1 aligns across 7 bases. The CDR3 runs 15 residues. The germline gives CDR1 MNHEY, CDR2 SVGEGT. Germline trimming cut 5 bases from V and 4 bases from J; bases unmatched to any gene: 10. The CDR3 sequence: CASSQAVRQGTEAFF. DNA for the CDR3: TGTGCCAGCAGTCAAGCCGTGAGACAGGGCACTGAAGCTTTCTTT.

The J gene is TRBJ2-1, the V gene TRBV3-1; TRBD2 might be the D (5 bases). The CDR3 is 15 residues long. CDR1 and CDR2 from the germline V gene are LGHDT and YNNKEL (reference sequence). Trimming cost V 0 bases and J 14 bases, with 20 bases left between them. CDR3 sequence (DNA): TGTGCCAGCAGCCAAGAGCCCCCACGATGGAGCGGAAAGTTCTTC. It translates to CASSQEPPRWSGKFF.

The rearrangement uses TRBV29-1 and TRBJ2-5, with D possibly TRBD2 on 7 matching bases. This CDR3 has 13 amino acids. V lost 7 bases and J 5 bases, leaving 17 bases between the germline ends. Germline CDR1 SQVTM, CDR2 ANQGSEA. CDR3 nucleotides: TGCAGCGCCTTGGCGGGGGCTCAGGAGACCCAGTACTTC. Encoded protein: CSALAGAQETQYF. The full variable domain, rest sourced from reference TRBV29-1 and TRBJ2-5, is SAVISQKPSRDICQRGTSLTIQCQVDSQVTMMFWYRQQPGQSLTLIATANQGSEATYESGFVIDKFPISRPNLTFSTLTVSNMSPEDSSIYLCSALAGAQETQYFGPGTRLLVL.

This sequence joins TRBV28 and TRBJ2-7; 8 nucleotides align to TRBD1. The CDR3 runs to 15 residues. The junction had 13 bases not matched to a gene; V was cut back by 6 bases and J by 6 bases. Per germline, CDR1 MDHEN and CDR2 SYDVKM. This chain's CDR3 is CASRDPGTGPREQYF. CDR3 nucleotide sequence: TGTGCCAGCAGGGACCCCGGGACAGGCCCTCGCGAGCAGTACTTC. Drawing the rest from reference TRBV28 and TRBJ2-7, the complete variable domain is DVKVTQSSRYLVKRTGEKVFLECVQDMDHENMFWYRQDPGLGLRLIYFSYDVKMKEKGDIPEGYSVSREKKERFSLILESASTNQTSMYLCASRDPGTGPREQYFGPGTRLTVT.

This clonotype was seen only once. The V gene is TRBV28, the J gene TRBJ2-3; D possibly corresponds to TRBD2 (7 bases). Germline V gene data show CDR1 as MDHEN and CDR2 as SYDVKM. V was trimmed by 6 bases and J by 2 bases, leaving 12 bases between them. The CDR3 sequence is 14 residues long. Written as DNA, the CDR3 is TGTGCCAGCAGGGGAGGGGGTAACACAGATACGCAGTATTTT. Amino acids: CASRGGGNTDTQYF.

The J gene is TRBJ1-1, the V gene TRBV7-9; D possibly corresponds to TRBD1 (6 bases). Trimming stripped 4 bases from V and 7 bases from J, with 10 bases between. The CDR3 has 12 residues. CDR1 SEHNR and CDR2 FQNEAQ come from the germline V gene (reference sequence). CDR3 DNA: TGTGCCAGCAGCTCTGGACAGCGTGAAGCTTTCTTT. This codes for CASSSGQREAFF.

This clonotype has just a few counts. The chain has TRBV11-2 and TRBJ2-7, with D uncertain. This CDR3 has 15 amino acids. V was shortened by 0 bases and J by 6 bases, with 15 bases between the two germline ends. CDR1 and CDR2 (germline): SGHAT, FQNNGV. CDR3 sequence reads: CASSLDLLVNREQYF. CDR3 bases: TGTGCCAGCAGCTTAGATCTCCTAGTCAACCGCGAGCAGTACTTC.

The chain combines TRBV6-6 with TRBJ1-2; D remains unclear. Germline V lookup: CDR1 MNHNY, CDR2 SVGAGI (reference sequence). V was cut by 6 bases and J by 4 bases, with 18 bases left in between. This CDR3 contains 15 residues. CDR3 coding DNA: TGTGCCAGCAGAGACGACGGGAGGGTTAGCTATGGCTACACCTTC. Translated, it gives CASRDDGRVSYGYTF.

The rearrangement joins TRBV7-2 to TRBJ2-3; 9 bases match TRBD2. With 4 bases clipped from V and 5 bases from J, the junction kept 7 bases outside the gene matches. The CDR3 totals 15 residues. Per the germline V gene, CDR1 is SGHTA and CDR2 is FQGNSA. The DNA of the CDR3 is TGTGCCAGCAGCTCGGCGGGGGGGCGGGGAGATACGCAGTATTTT. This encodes CASSSAGGRGDTQYF.

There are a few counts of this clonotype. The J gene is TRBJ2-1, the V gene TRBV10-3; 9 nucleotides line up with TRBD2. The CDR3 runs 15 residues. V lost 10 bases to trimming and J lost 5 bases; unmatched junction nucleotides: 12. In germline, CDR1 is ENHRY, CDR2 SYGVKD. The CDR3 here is CATKRAGGPDNEQFF. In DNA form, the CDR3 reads TGTGCCACCAAAAGGGCGGGAGGGCCAGACAATGAGCAGTTCTTC.

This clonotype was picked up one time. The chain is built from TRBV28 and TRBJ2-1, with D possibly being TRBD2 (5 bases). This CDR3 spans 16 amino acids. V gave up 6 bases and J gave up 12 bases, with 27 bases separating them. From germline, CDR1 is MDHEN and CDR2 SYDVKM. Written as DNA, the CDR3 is TGTGCCAGCAGACGAACCAGCGGAACTCCTTCTAGGGCGCAGTTCTTC. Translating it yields CASRRTSGTPSRAQFF.

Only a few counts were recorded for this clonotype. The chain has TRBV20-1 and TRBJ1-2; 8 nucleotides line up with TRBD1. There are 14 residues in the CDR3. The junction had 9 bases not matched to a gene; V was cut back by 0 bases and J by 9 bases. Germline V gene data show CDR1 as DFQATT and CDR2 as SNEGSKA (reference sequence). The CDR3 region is CSARDPTGAASYTF. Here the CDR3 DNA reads TGCAGTGCTAGAGATCCGACAGGGGCCGCCAGCTACACCTTC.

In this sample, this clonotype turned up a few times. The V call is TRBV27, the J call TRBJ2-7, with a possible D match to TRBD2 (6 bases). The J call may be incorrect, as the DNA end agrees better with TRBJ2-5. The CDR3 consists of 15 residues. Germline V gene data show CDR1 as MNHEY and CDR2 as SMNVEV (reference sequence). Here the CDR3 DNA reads TGTGCCAGCAGTCGAGACGTGGGAGGCCAAGAGACCCAGTACTTC. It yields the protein CASSRDVGGQETQYF.

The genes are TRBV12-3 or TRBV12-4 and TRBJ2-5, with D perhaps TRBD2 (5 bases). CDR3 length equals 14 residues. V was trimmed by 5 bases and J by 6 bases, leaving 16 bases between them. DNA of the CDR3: TGTGCCAGCAGTGAGGGTGTGGGTAAACAGACCCAGTACTTC. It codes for CASSEGVGKQTQYF.

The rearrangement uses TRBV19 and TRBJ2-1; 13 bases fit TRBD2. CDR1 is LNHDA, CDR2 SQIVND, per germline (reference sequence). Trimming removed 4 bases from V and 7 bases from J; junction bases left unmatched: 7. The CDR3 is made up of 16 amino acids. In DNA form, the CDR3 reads TGTGCCAGTAGTAGACCGGGACTAGCGGGATTTAATGAGCAGTTCTTC. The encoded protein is CASSRPGLAGFNEQFF.

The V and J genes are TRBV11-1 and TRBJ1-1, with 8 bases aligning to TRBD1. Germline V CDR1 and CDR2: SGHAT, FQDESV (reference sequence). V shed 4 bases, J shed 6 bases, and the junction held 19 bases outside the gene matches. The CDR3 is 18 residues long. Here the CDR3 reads CASSSGGSGGAFFAEAFF. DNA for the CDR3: TGTGCCAGCAGCTCTGGTGGGTCAGGGGGCGCCTTTTTTGCTGAAGCTTTCTTT.

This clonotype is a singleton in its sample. CDR3 residues: CSGTGGGANVLTF. In DNA, the CDR3 is TGCAGTGGAACCGGTGGCGGGGCCAACGTCCTGACTTTC. The chain links TRBV20-1 to TRBJ2-6; D gene unclear. Looked up from germline, CDR1 is DFQATT and CDR2 is SNEGSKA (reference sequence). Trimming left V 7 bases short and J 4 bases short, with 11 bases between. The CDR3 extends over 13 amino acids.